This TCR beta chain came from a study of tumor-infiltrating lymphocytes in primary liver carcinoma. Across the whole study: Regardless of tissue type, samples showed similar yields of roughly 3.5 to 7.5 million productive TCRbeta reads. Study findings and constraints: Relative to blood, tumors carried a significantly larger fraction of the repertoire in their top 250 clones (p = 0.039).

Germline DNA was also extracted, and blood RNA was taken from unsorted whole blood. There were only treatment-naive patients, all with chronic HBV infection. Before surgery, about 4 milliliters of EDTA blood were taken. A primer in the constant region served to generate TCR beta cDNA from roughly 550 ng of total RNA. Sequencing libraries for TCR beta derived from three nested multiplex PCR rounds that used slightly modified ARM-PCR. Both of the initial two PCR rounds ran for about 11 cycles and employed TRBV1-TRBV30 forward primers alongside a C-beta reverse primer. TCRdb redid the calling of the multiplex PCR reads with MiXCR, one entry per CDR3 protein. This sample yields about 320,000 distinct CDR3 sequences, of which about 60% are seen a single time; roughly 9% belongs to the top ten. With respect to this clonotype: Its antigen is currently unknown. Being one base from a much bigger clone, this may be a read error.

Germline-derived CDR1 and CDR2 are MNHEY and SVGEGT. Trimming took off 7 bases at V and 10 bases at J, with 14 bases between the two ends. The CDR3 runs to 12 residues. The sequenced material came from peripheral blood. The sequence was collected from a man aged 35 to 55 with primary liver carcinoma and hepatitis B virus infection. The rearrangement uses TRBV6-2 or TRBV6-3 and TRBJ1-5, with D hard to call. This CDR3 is CASTKVPHPQHF. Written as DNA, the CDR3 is TGTGCCAGCACTAAGGTCCCTCATCCCCAGCATTTT.